These 32 T cell receptor beta chains came from one sample sequenced in a study of beta chain features in type 1 diabetes. Their recognized antigens are unknown. Findings of the study overall: Moderately but significantly shorter TCRB CDR3s were found in Type 1 diabetes patients in all four CD4+ subsets.

The study reverse transcribed the entire isolated RNA, so it sequenced expressed TCRB transcripts. The protocol was immunoSEQ multiplex PCR, while the TCRdb copy is restricted to in-frame clones and leaves out a portion. The sample has roughly 130,000 clones, roughly 15% seen once; the top ten hold over 2%. Sequencing input: central memory CD4+ T cells from blood. These receptors were obtained from a man under 40 with type 1 diabetes.

In this sample, this clone turned up a few times. The J gene is TRBJ2-3, the V gene TRBV7-9; tentative D call: TRBD2 (6 bases). The CDR3 contains 15 residues. Between the trimmed V and J ends, which lost 7 bases and 3 bases, there was a span of 17 bases. From germline, CDR1 is SEHNR and CDR2 FQNEAQ (reference sequence). The CDR3 DNA sequence: TGTGCCAGCACCCGCTGGCGGGGCCATACAGATACGCAGTATTTT. Translating gives CASTRWRGHTDTQYF. The entire variable domain, with the rest obtained from reference TRBV7-9 and TRBJ2-3, is as follows: DTGVSQNPRHKITKRGQNVTFRCDPISEHNRLYWYRQTLGQGPEFLTYFQNEAQLEKSRLLSDRFSAERPKGSFSTLEIQRTEQGDSAMYLCASTRWRGHTDTQYFGPGTRLTVL.

The rearrangement joins TRBV2 to TRBJ2-3; the D gene could be TRBD1 or TRBD2 (6 bases each). Trimming cost V 8 bases and J 3 bases, with 12 bases left between them. The CDR3 contains 13 residues. CDR1 is SNHLY, CDR2 FYNNEI, per germline. CDR3 DNA: TGTGCCAGCGAGAAGGGGGGAACAGATACGCAGTATTTT. Translating gives CASEKGGTDTQYF.

The V gene is TRBV4-3, the J gene TRBJ2-7, with D unclear. This CDR3 spans 13 amino acids. Trimming cost V 0 bases and J 4 bases, with 7 bases left between them. The germline gives CDR1 LGHNA, CDR2 YSLEER. The CDR3 DNA sequence: TGCGCCAGCAGCCAAGATACTCTTTACGAGCAGTACTTC. This translates into CASSQDTLYEQYF.

The chain's CDR3 is CASSPGGAYGYTF. The DNA of the CDR3 is TGTGCCAGCTCACCAGGGGGGGCGTATGGCTACACCTTC. V gene TRBV18 combines with J gene TRBJ1-2, with TRBD1 as a possible D gene (6 bases). V was pared by 2 bases and J by 5 bases, with 9 bases between. The CDR3 totals 13 residues. From germline, CDR1 is KGHSH and CDR2 LQKENI.

The chain is built from TRBV5-1 and TRBJ2-1; 9 nucleotides align to TRBD2. J was trimmed by 1 base and V by 1 base; bases with no gene match: 0. The CDR3 covers 15 residues. Germline CDR1 SGHRS, CDR2 YFSETQ. Here the CDR3 reads CASSLLAGSYNEQFF. The CDR3 nucleotides are TGCGCCAGCAGCTTGCTAGCGGGGTCCTACAATGAGCAGTTCTTC.

The chain recombines TRBV7-2 with TRBJ1-5; D is perhaps TRBD1 (5 bases). Germline values: CDR1 SGHTA, CDR2 FQGNSA. V lost 5 bases and J 4 bases, leaving 12 bases between the germline ends. The CDR3 spans 14 residues. The CDR3 nucleotides are TGTGCCAGCAGCCCTAACCAGGGAAATCAGCCCCAGCATTTT. This codes for CASSPNQGNQPQHF. Full variable domain (remainder filled in from reference TRBV7-2 and TRBJ1-5): GAGVSQSPSNKVTEKGKDVELRCDPISGHTALYWYRQSLGQGLEFLIYFQGNSAPDKSGLPSDRFSAERTGGSVSTLTIQRTQQEDSAVYLCASSPNQGNQPQHFGDGTRLSIL.

In its sample, this clone was seen a few times. The DNA of the CDR3 is TGTGCCAGCAGTCAAAATTTAGGAGGAAACACCATATATTTT. The encoded protein is CASSQNLGGNTIYF. The rearrangement joins TRBV9 to TRBJ1-3; no definite D call. Germline V gives CDR1 SGDLS, CDR2 YYNGEE. V gave up 5 bases and J gave up 4 bases, with 13 bases separating them. The CDR3 is 14 residues long.

The genes are TRBV9 and TRBJ1-2; D uncertain. The germline V and J ends were trimmed by 0 bases and 4 bases, with 10 bases remaining between them. Germline CDR1 and CDR2: SGDLS and YYNGEE. This CDR3 comprises 14 residues. The CDR3 protein is CASSVEGSSYGYTF. Here the CDR3 DNA reads TGTGCCAGCAGCGTAGAAGGTTCTAGCTATGGCTACACCTTC.

This chain uses TRBV19 with TRBJ1-1; no clear D gene. CDR3 length: 16 amino acids. V was shortened by 0 bases and J by 0 bases, with 11 bases between the two germline ends. Germline CDR1 and CDR2: LNHDA and SQIVND (reference sequence). CDR3 sequence: CASSIEQTYMNTEAFF. The CDR3 coding sequence is TGTGCCAGTAGTATAGAACAGACCTACATGAACACTGAAGCTTTCTTT.

This clone has at least ten counts. CDR3 sequence reads: CASSLEDALTQYF. CDR3 coding DNA: TGTGCCAGCAGCTTGGAAGACGCACTTACCCAGTACTTC. The chain employs TRBV5-5 and TRBJ2-5; D not resolved. There are 13 residues in the CDR3. Deletions cut 0 bases from V and 8 bases from J, with 11 bases between. Per germline, CDR1 SGHKS and CDR2 YYEKEE (reference sequence). The full variable domain, completed using reference TRBV5-5 and TRBJ2-5, is DAGVTQSPTHLIKTRGQQVTLRCSPISGHKSVSWYQQVLGQGPQFIFQYYEKEERGRGNFPDRFSARQFPNYSSELNVNALLLGDSALYLCASSLEDALTQYFGPGTRLLVL.

This clone was observed a handful of times. The chain is built from TRBV18 and TRBJ1-4; D gene unclear. The CDR3 has 13 residues. Per the germline V gene, CDR1 is KGHSH and CDR2 is LQKENI. V was cut by 4 bases and J by 0 bases, with 3 bases left in between. The chain's CDR3 is CASSRATNEKLFF. The CDR3 region has the DNA TGTGCCAGCTCACGCGCAACTAATGAAAAACTGTTTTTT. Full variable domain (remainder filled in from reference TRBV18 and TRBJ1-4): NAGVMQNPRHLVRRRGQEARLRCSPMKGHSHVYWYRQLPEEGLKFMVYLQKENIIDESGMPKERFSAEFPKEGPSILRIQQVVRGDSAAYFCASSRATNEKLFFGSGTQLSVL.

This clone turned up a few times. The chain recombines TRBV7-8 with TRBJ2-1, with a weak D call TRBD1 (5 bases). The CDR3 runs to 12 residues. Per the germline V gene, CDR1 is SGHVS and CDR2 is FQNEAQ. V lost 5 bases to trimming and J lost 8 bases, with 10 bases between them. DNA for the CDR3: TGTGCCAGCAGCCCACAGGTTCATGAGCAGTTCTTC. Protein: CASSPQVHEQFF.

This clone was found a few times. J is TRBJ2-1 and V is TRBV9; D remains ambiguous. The CDR3 loop spans 14 amino acids. V dropped 4 bases and J dropped 2 bases, with 10 bases sitting between them. From germline, CDR1 is SGDLS and CDR2 YYNGEE. The CDR3, as DNA: TGTGCCAGCAGCCCCCGGGCTACCTACAATGAGCAGTTCTTC. It encodes CASSPRATYNEQFF.

This clone was found a few times. This chain joins TRBV7-2 and TRBJ1-2, with D possibly TRBD1 on 6 matching bases. Trimming pared 7 bases from V and 4 bases from J, leaving 19 bases between. This CDR3 has 15 residues. The germline V gene encodes CDR1 SGHTA and CDR2 FQGNSA. CDR3 residues: CASNNDRSISYGYTF. The DNA for the CDR3 is TGTGCCAGCAACAATGACAGGTCCATTAGCTATGGCTACACCTTC.

Notes on this clone: A read error is possible here, since a much larger clone lies one base away. The genes are TRBV29-1 and TRBJ2-2; either TRBD1 or TRBD2 may fit D (5 bases each). The germline V gene has CDR1 SQVTM and CDR2 ANQGSEA. The CDR3 has 14 amino acids. V was clipped by 7 bases and J by 0 bases, with 12 bases between them. The CDR3 loop is CSGSGTANTGELFF. The CDR3 DNA sequence: TGCAGCGGTTCCGGGACGGCGAACACCGGGGAGCTGTTTTTT.

The chain recombines TRBV27 with TRBJ2-4; possibly TRBD1 for D (6 bases). V was shortened by 2 bases and J by 0 bases, with 11 bases between the two germline ends. Germline CDR1 reads MNHEY; CDR2 reads SMNVEV (reference sequence). The CDR3 totals 16 residues. The CDR3, as DNA: TGTGCCAGCAGTTTAGGGGGCAGTCTAGCCAAAAACATTCAGTACTTC. Its protein product is CASSLGGSLAKNIQYF.

The DNA for the CDR3 is TGTGCCAGCAGCTTGCACAGGGAAGAGACCCAGTACTTC. This gives the protein CASSLHREETQYF. This chain joins TRBV5-6 and TRBJ2-5; TRBD1 might be the D (6 bases). The CDR3 consists of 13 residues. Germline V gives CDR1 SGHDT, CDR2 YYEEEE. V was trimmed by 1 base and J by 3 bases, leaving 7 bases between them. The full variable domain, completed using reference TRBV5-6 and TRBJ2-5, is DAGVTQSPTHLIKTRGQQVTLRCSPKSGHDTVSWYQQALGQGPQFIFQYYEEEERQRGNFPDRFSGHQFPNYSSELNVNALLLGDSALYLCASSLHREETQYFGPGTRLLVL.

This clone turned up a few times. The J gene is TRBJ2-7, the V gene TRBV19; 8 bases fit TRBD1. The CDR3 spans 14 residues. Germline trimming cut 3 bases from V and 2 bases from J; bases unmatched to any gene: 3. The V gene's germline CDR1 is LNHDA and CDR2 SQIVND (reference sequence). DNA of the CDR3: TGTGCCAGTAGTATCCGACAGGGGACCTACGAGCAGTACTTC. Protein: CASSIRQGTYEQYF.

This clone was counted ten times or more. The rearrangement links TRBV5-6 to TRBJ1-1; D unclear. Germline CDR1 reads SGHDT; CDR2 reads YYEEEE. Trimming removed 2 bases from V and 9 bases from J, with 17 bases in between. The CDR3 consists of 14 residues. The CDR3 region has the DNA TGTGCCAGCAGCTTCTGGGCAGCGAGTCCGAAAGCTTTCTTT. As protein: CASSFWAASPKAFF.

This clone was counted only a few times. A single base separates this from a much larger clone, so it may be a read error. Different DNA sequences within this sample yield the same CDR3. The rearrangement uses TRBV7-9 and TRBJ1-3; no clear D. V lost 6 bases, J lost 0 bases, and 12 bases lay in between. CDR1 is SEHNR and CDR2 is FQNEAQ in the germline V gene (reference sequence). The CDR3 consists of 15 residues. CDR3 in amino acids: CASRSRADSGNTIYF. The CDR3, as DNA: TGTGCCAGCAGGTCCCGTGCCGACTCTGGAAACACCATATATTTT.

The chain combines TRBV2 with TRBJ2-4; TRBD2 is a possible D gene (7 bases). From germline, CDR1 is SNHLY and CDR2 FYNNEI. This CDR3 is 15 amino acids long. V lost 6 bases and J lost 0, with 12 bases in between. The CDR3 nucleotides read TGTGCCAGCAGCCTTAGGGGGGGAGCCAAAAACATTCAGTACTTC. Its translation is CASSLRGGAKNIQYF.

This clone was seen a handful of times. This chain links TRBV25-1 with TRBJ2-3, with D uncertain. The CDR3 is 14 amino acids. Germline CDR1 and CDR2: MGHDK and SYGVNS. V was cut by 4 bases and J by 0 bases, with 8 bases left in between. CDR3 sequence: CASSGRLSTDTQYF. In DNA, the CDR3 is TGTGCCAGCAGTGGGAGACTCAGCACAGATACGCAGTATTTT.

This clone has only a few counts. The chain is built from TRBV6-5 and TRBJ2-7, with 7 bases identical to TRBD2. Looked up from germline, CDR1 is MNHEY and CDR2 is SVGAGI. V was pared by 7 bases and J by 2 bases, with 5 bases of the junction left unmatched. This CDR3 contains 13 residues. CDR3 sequence reads: CASTNLAAYEQYF. The DNA of the CDR3 is TGTGCCAGCACTAATCTAGCGGCCTACGAGCAGTACTTC.

For the CDR3, the DNA is TGTGCCAGCACCCAAGGACACGTACTTGACAATGAGCAGTTCTTC. This codes for CASTQGHVLDNEQFF. The chain is built from TRBV7-2 and TRBJ2-1; tentative D call: TRBD1 (5 bases). V lost 7 bases and J 5 bases, leaving 18 bases between the germline ends. CDR3 length: 15 residues. Germline CDR1 is SGHTA and CDR2 is FQGNSA.

This clone was counted only a few times. The genes are TRBV5-1 and TRBJ1-2; tentative D call: TRBD1 (5 bases). V shed 1 base and J shed 7 bases, with 17 bases lying between them. This CDR3 has 15 amino acids. Germline CDR1 SGHRS, CDR2 YFSETQ. CDR3 nucleotides: TGCGCCAGCAGCTTGAGTCGGATGAGCACAGGTGGCTACACCTTC. It translates to CASSLSRMSTGGYTF.

This clone was recorded a few times. The chain links TRBV18 to TRBJ1-5; 10 bases align to TRBD1. V trimming: 6 bases; J trimming: 4 bases; junction bases outside the gene matches: 9. Germline V gives CDR1 KGHSH, CDR2 LQKENI. This CDR3 has 16 amino acids. CDR3 sequence reads: CASSADRTGGNQPQHF. The DNA of the CDR3 is TGTGCCAGCTCTGCGGACCGGACAGGGGGGAATCAGCCCCAGCATTTT.

The chain carries TRBV5-1 and TRBJ2-1; 12 nucleotides line up with TRBD2. Germline loops: CDR1 SGHRS, CDR2 YFSETQ. This CDR3 is built from 16 residues. Germline trimming cut 4 bases from V and 3 bases from J; bases unmatched to any gene: 5. The CDR3 region is CASSMTSGGVYNEQFF. In DNA, the CDR3 is TGCGCCAGCAGCATGACTAGCGGGGGTGTCTACAATGAGCAGTTCTTC.

This clone appeared a few times. A far larger clone is one base from this, pointing to a likely read error. Other DNA sequences within the sample encode an identical CDR3. V is TRBV15 and J is TRBJ2-1, with D maybe TRBD2 (6 bases). Trimming removed 1 base at V and 4 bases at J, with 8 bases between. Germline V gene data show CDR1 as LNHNV and CDR2 as YYDKDF (reference sequence). The CDR3 is 14 residues long. Written as DNA, the CDR3 is TGTGCCACCAGCAGAGGGGAGGCGTACAATGAGCAGTTCTTC. Protein product: CATSRGEAYNEQFF.

The rearrangement links TRBV7-2 to TRBJ1-1; tentative D call: TRBD1 (5 bases). The CDR3 loop spans 13 amino acids. Germline V gene lookup returns CDR1 SGHTA and CDR2 FQGNSA. V was pared by 5 bases and J by 5 bases, with 12 bases between. DNA for the CDR3: TGTGCCAGCAGCGGCAATTGGGGGACTGAAGCTTTCTTT. Translated, it gives CASSGNWGTEAFF.

This clone showed up just a few times. The chain couples TRBV29-1 to TRBJ1-4; no clear D. CDR1 and CDR2 from the germline V gene are SQVTM and ANQGSEA. Trimming removed 7 bases from V and 5 bases from J, with 14 bases in between. The CDR3 contains 13 residues. As DNA, the CDR3 is TGCAGCGCCCGGGCCGGGAACAATGAAAAACTGTTTTTT. Translated: CSARAGNNEKLFF.

The chain combines TRBV10-3 with TRBJ2-7; 7 bases fit TRBD2. The trim removed 5 bases at V and 6 bases at J, leaving 7 bases unmatched. Germline loops: CDR1 ENHRY, CDR2 SYGVKD. The CDR3 covers 13 residues. CDR3 protein: CAISRLASSEQYF. CDR3 DNA: TGTGCCATCAGTAGACTAGCTTCATCCGAGCAGTACTTC.

This clone was counted only a few times. V usage is TRBV7-2 and J usage is TRBJ2-1, with D possibly TRBD1 on 5 matching bases. This CDR3 is built from 15 residues. V was shortened by 4 bases and J by 0 bases, with 10 bases between the two germline ends. Per germline, CDR1 SGHTA and CDR2 FQGNSA. Written as DNA, the CDR3 is TGTGCCAGCAGCTCCGACAGAGCCTCCTACAATGAGCAGTTCTTC. Residues: CASSSDRASYNEQFF.